This TCR beta chain was recovered during a study of blood T cell repertoires in COVID-19. Authors' data handling: Amplification from reference gene primers served as the basis for estimated nucleated cell counts. The method was immunoSEQ multiplex PCR; TCRdb's version includes in-frame clones alone and lacks a portion of them. D and trimming come from the DNA, and the V and J calls and clone size come from that table. Seen here are 200,000 to 250,000 clones, roughly 80% observed once, and the top ten hold approximately 3.5%. The TCR comes from a woman younger than 35 with acute or convalescent COVID-19. Source material: peripheral blood.

The CDR3 loop reads CATSDGLDTQYF. CDR3 sequence (DNA): TGTGCCACCAGTGATGGGCTAGATACGCAGTATTTT. This chain connects TRBV24-1 to TRBJ2-3; D is uncertain. This CDR3 region has 12 residues. Germline CDR1 KGHDR, CDR2 SFDVKD. Trimming cost V 3 bases and J 5 bases, with 5 bases left between them.